Listed below are T cell receptor beta chains from one sample, sequenced in a study of post-analysis software for immune sequencing data. Via MiXCR, TCRdb re-called the PCR reads, giving one row per CDR3 protein. The sample records some 450,000 distinct CDR3 sequences, under 55% being singletons. Material: blood. All receptors come from a girl aged 10 to 17 with multiple sclerosis. Each CDR3 is given with its conserved first and last residue. D genes are given only for firm matches. Clone sizes are given selectively: once, few, many, or a class where the clone is expanded.

j_call,clone_size,d_call,v_call,cdr3_nt,cdr3_aa
TRBJ1-2,few,NA,TRBV9,TGTGCCAGCAGCGCCGGAGACAGGCTCGGTGGCTACACCTTC,CASSAGDRLGGYTF
TRBJ2-7,NA,TRBD2,TRBV28,TGTGCCAGCCTGGATGGGCGGGAGGTTAGGTACGAGCAGTACTTC,CASLDGREVRYEQYF
TRBJ2-1,NA,NA,TRBV5-1,TGCGCCAGCAGCTTAGCTACCCTCGTAGGAGATGAGCAGTTCTTC,CASSLATLVGDEQFF
TRBJ2-5,few,NA,TRBV10-3,TGTGCCATCAGTGAGTCTGGACAAACGGGGGAGACCCAGTACTTC,CAISESGQTGETQYF
TRBJ1-2,NA,NA,TRBV29-1,TGCAGCGTTGGAGGTGCAGGGGCCCTGCGGGGCTACACCTTC,CSVGGAGALRGYTF
TRBJ1-1,few,NA,TRBV29-1,TGCAGCGTTGAAGGGGGGGGAATGGGTGAGGACACTGAAGCTTTCTTT,CSVEGGGMGEDTEAFF
TRBJ2-3,NA,TRBD2,TRBV20-1,TGCAGTGCTGTTGGGACTAGCGGGAACGAAGATACGCAGTATTTT,CSAVGTSGNEDTQYF
TRBJ2-7,NA,NA,TRBV29-1,TGCAGCTTTAAGGGGGAGTACGAGCAGTACTTC,CSFKGEYEQYF
TRBJ1-1,NA,TRBD1,TRBV6-5,TGTGCCAGCAGTTACGTGGAGGGACCAGGGGGCACTGAAGCTTTCTTT,CASSYVEGPGGTEAFF
TRBJ2-3,few,TRBD2,TRBV20-1,TGCAGTGCTAGTAACCTAGCGGGAGGAGATACGCAGTATTTT,CSASNLAGGDTQYF
TRBJ2-3,few,NA,TRBV5-1,TGCGCCAGCAGAACAGGAGATACGCAGTATTTT,CASRTGDTQYF
TRBJ2-5,NA,TRBD2,TRBV6-5,TGTGCCAGCAGTTACCCGACTAGCGGGAGTTTTGTATCGGAAGAGACCCAGTACTTC,CASSYPTSGSFVSEETQYF
TRBJ2-7,NA,TRBD1,TRBV3-1,TGTGCCAGCAGCCACCCCGACAGGGGCCACGAGCAGTACTTC,CASSHPDRGHEQYF
TRBJ2-4,few,NA,TRBV7-7,TGTGCTAGCAGCCCTAAAAATGTGGCCAAAAACATTCAGTACTTC,CASSPKNVAKNIQYF
TRBJ2-7,few,TRBD2,TRBV20-1,TGCAGTGCTAGAGGTGGGGGACTAGCGGACTTCTACGAGCAGTACTTC,CSARGGGLADFYEQYF
TRBJ2-1,few,TRBD2,TRBV7-9,TGTGCCGGCAGCTCGTTACTAGCGGGAGGGCACAATGAGCAGTTCTTC,CAGSSLLAGGHNEQFF
TRBJ2-1,few,TRBD2,TRBV29-1,TGCAGCGTTCTAGCGGGAGGATTAGATGAGCAGTTCTTC,CSVLAGGLDEQFF
TRBJ2-1,NA,NA,TRBV3-1,TGTGCCAGCAGCCCCACTCCGTACAATGAGCAGTTCTTC,CASSPTPYNEQFF
TRBJ2-7,NA,TRBD2,TRBV27,TGTGCCAGCAGGACGACTAGCGGGCTTGCCTACGAGCAGTACTTC,CASRTTSGLAYEQYF
TRBJ2-7,few,NA,TRBV25-1,TGTGCCAGCAGTGGCAGGGTGCCCTACGAGCAGTACTTC,CASSGRVPYEQYF
TRBJ2-7,NA,NA,TRBV27,TGTGCCAGCAGCCTCACGACAAACTACGAGCTGTACTTC,CASSLTTNYELYF
TRBJ2-3,NA,NA,TRBV29-1,TGCAGCGTTGAAGATACCGAGGGGTTAACAGATACGCAGTATTTT,CSVEDTEGLTDTQYF
TRBJ1-2,once,TRBD1,TRBV25-1,TGTGCCAGCACCCGGACAGGGAACTATGGCTACACCTTC,CASTRTGNYGYTF
TRBJ1-5,once,TRBD1,TRBV5-5,TGTGCCAGCAGCTGGGGACAGGGTGGGCAGCCCCAGCATTTT,CASSWGQGGQPQHF
TRBJ2-3,NA,NA,TRBV7-2,TGTGCCAGCAGCTTAGATACTAGCACAGATACGCAGTATTTT,CASSLDTSTDTQYF
TRBJ2-5,NA,TRBD1,TRBV7-2,TGTGCCAGCATCAAGGACAGGGCTGAGACCCAGTACTTC,CASIKDRAETQYF
TRBJ2-7,NA,NA,TRBV28,TGTGCCAGCAGTATACGACAATGGGAAAGATACGAGCAGTACTTC,CASSIRQWERYEQYF
TRBJ2-7,NA,TRBD1,TRBV18,TGTGCCAGCTCACCACCAGGGACAGGGCAGACCTACGAGCAGTACTTC,CASSPPGTGQTYEQYF
TRBJ2-5,few,NA,TRBV20-1,TGCCGTGGTAGGGAACAGCAAGAGACTCAGTACTTC,CRGREQQETQYF
TRBJ2-7,NA,TRBD1,TRBV14,TGTGCCAGCAGCCAAGGCGTTATCCTCCGGGACAGGGGGCGCGAGCAGTACTTC,CASSQGVILRDRGREQYF
TRBJ2-5,NA,TRBD1,TRBV29-1,TGCAGCGTTGAAGGTGTTCGGGACAGGGGGTCAGAGACCCAGTACTTC,CSVEGVRDRGSETQYF
TRBJ1-2,NA,NA,TRBV7-2,TGTGCCAGCAGCATGGACATTAACTATGGCTACACCTTC,CASSMDINYGYTF
TRBJ2-7,NA,TRBD1,TRBV12-3/TRBV12-4,TGTGGCAGCAGCCTGGACAGGGGAATCTCCGAGCAGTACTTC,CGSSLDRGISEQYF
TRBJ2-1,NA,TRBD2,TRBV20-1,TGCAGTGCACGACTAGCGGGACCCTACAATGAGCAGTTCTTC,CSARLAGPYNEQFF
TRBJ2-7,NA,NA,TRBV27,TGTGCCATCCCTCCAGGGGGGGTCTCCTACGAGCAGTACTTC,CAIPPGGVSYEQYF
TRBJ2-7,NA,NA,TRBV6-6,TGTGCCAGCAGTTACGGGGTAGCGGCTGATTACGAGCAGTACTTC,CASSYGVAADYEQYF
TRBJ2-5,few,TRBD1,TRBV12-3/TRBV12-4,TGTGCCAGCAGTTTTCGGACAGGGGGAGAGACCCAGTACTTC,CASSFRTGGETQYF
TRBJ2-6,few,NA,TRBV12-3/TRBV12-4,TGTGCCAGCAGTTCGAACTCTGGGGCCAACGTCCTGACTTTC,CASSSNSGANVLTF
TRBJ2-3,NA,TRBD1,TRBV28,TGTGCCAGCAGTCCCCGACATGGGACAGGGAAAGATACGCAGTATTTT,CASSPRHGTGKDTQYF
TRBJ1-5,NA,NA,TRBV5-5,TGTGCCAGCAGCCCAGGACAAGATTATAGCAATCAGCCCCAGCATTTT,CASSPGQDYSNQPQHF
TRBJ1-2,NA,NA,TRBV15,TGTGCCACCAGCAGAGAGCAACGGTACTATGGCTACACCTTC,CATSREQRYYGYTF
TRBJ1-5,NA,NA,TRBV2,TGCGCCAGCAGATTGGGACGTTTTCGGAATCAGCCCCAGCATTTT,CASRLGRFRNQPQHF
TRBJ2-1,few,NA,TRBV2,TGTGCCAGCAGTCTCCGGGACTGGGCCCTCAATGAGCAGTTCTTC,CASSLRDWALNEQFF
TRBJ1-4,NA,NA,TRBV3-1,TGTGCCGGCAGCCAATCGTCCGGGCAGGGGAATGAAAAACTGTTTTTT,CAGSQSSGQGNEKLFF
TRBJ2-1,NA,TRBD2,TRBV6-5,TGTGCCAGCAGTTACCCCGGTAAAGGGACTAGCGGGTATTATGAGCAGTTCTTC,CASSYPGKGTSGYYEQFF
TRBJ2-7,NA,TRBD1,TRBV5-1,TGCGCCAGCAGCTTGACAGGGGGTGCCAGCACCTACGAGCAGTACTTC,CASSLTGGASTYEQYF
TRBJ2-7,NA,NA,TRBV6-1,TGTGCCAGCAGGCCGGCGCTCTCCTACGAGCAGTACTTC,CASRPALSYEQYF